This is a list of T cell receptor beta chains from one sample in a study of cytomegalovirus exposure and HLA in healthy donors. The assay was immunoSEQ multiplex PCR, and TCRdb's table has in-frame clones only and misses some. Seen here are nearly 110,000 clones, approximately 73% observed once, and the top ten hold roughly 7.8%. Sequencing was carried out using PBMCs. These receptors all stem from a man in his thirties or forties in good health and CMV-seronegative. The CDR3 runs from the conserved cysteine through the conserved F or W. The D gene is left open where the match is weak. Clone sizes are given selectively: once, few, many, or a class where the clone is expanded.

CDR3: CASSPSRTRSYNEQFF; DNA: TGTGCCAGCAGTCCCAGCAGGACAAGGTCCTACAATGAGCAGTTCTTC; D: NA; V: TRBV6-4; J: TRBJ2-1; size: NA
CDR3: CASRQAYNSPLHF; DNA: TGTGCCAGCCGACAGGCCTATAATTCACCCCTCCACTTT; D: NA; V: TRBV28; J: TRBJ1-6; size: NA
CDR3: CASSLRDYYGYTF; DNA: TGTGCCAGCAGCCTCAGGGATTACTATGGCTACACCTTC; D: NA; V: TRBV7-3; J: TRBJ1-2; size: NA
CDR3: CAWRGAGNSPLHF; DNA: TGTGCCTGGAGAGGGGCAGGGAACTCACCCCTCCACTTT; D: NA; V: TRBV30; J: TRBJ1-6; size: NA
CDR3: CASSGRTGSLNGYTF; DNA: TGTGCCAGCAGTGGCCGGACAGGATCTTTAAATGGCTACACCTTC; D: TRBD1; V: TRBV6-1; J: TRBJ1-2; size: NA
CDR3: CASSSGLDHYEQYF; DNA: TGTGCCAGCAGCTCCGGACTAGATCACTACGAGCAGTACTTC; D: TRBD2; V: TRBV11-2; J: TRBJ2-7; size: NA
CDR3: CASSDVGRGNEKLFF; DNA: TGTGCCAGCAGTGACGTGGGCAGGGGTAATGAAAAACTGTTTTTT; D: NA; V: TRBV2; J: TRBJ1-4; size: NA
CDR3: CASSLEGNTLYEQYF; DNA: TGTGCCAGCAGCTTAGAGGGGAACACTTTATACGAGCAGTACTTC; D: NA; V: TRBV7-2; J: TRBJ2-7; size: few
CDR3: CASSMSRESGANVLTF; DNA: TGTGCCAGTAGTATGTCCAGGGAATCTGGGGCCAACGTCCTGACTTTC; D: NA; V: TRBV19; J: TRBJ2-6; size: few
CDR3: CASSQGAGRGHPYEQYF; DNA: TGCGCCAGCAGCCAAGGTGCGGGCAGGGGGCATCCCTACGAGCAGTACTTC; D: TRBD1; V: TRBV4-1; J: TRBJ2-7; size: NA
CDR3: CASPFGSPGHAFF; DNA: TGTGCCAGCCCATTCGGGAGCCCCGGGCACGCTTTCTTT; D: NA; V: TRBV27; J: TRBJ1-1; size: NA
CDR3: CASRAGGTNEKLFF; DNA: TGTGCCAGCAGGGCGGGGGGGACTAATGAAAAACTGTTTTTT; D: NA; V: TRBV28; J: TRBJ1-4; size: once
CDR3: CASSEEPHWGGTEAFF; DNA: TGTGCCAGCAGTGAAGAACCGCACTGGGGGGGGACTGAAGCTTTCTTT; D: NA; V: TRBV2; J: TRBJ1-1; size: NA
CDR3: CASSRLAGYDEQFF; DNA: TGTGCCAGCAGCCGACTAGCGGGATACGATGAGCAGTTCTTC; D: TRBD2; V: TRBV7-2; J: TRBJ2-1; size: NA
CDR3: CASSIGTAEAFF; DNA: TGTGCCAGTAGTATAGGGACAGCTGAAGCTTTCTTT; D: NA; V: TRBV19; J: TRBJ1-1; size: NA
CDR3: CASSRGFGNQETQYF; DNA: TGTGCCAGCAGCCGGGGGTTTGGGAACCAAGAGACCCAGTACTTC; D: NA; V: TRBV5-4; J: TRBJ2-5; size: NA
CDR3: CAISDRGDQPQHF; DNA: TGTGCCATCAGTGATCGGGGGGATCAGCCCCAGCATTTT; D: NA; V: TRBV10-3; J: TRBJ1-5; size: NA
CDR3: CASSPAGVRKEQYF; DNA: TGCGCCAGCTCCCCTGCGGGGGTAAGGAAGGAGCAGTACTTC; D: TRBD2; V: TRBV10-1; J: TRBJ2-7; size: NA
CDR3: CASSRGPSVNTGELFF; DNA: TGTGCCAGCAGCCGTGGTCCTAGCGTAAACACCGGGGAGCTGTTTTTT; D: NA; V: TRBV9; J: TRBJ2-2; size: few
CDR3: CASSDRGSGEKLFF; DNA: TGTGCCAGCAGTGACAGGGGGTCTGGGGAAAAACTGTTTTTT; D: TRBD1; V: TRBV6-1; J: TRBJ1-4; size: NA
CDR3: CASSLGQPSSGNTIYF; DNA: TGCGCCAGCAGCCTGGGACAGCCAAGCTCTGGAAACACCATATATTTT; D: TRBD1; V: TRBV5-1; J: TRBJ1-3; size: once
CDR3: CASHSPSGNEKLFF; DNA: TGTGCCAGCCACAGCCCCTCGGGGAATGAAAAACTGTTTTTT; D: NA; V: TRBV28; J: TRBJ1-4; size: NA
CDR3: CASSLLAGGEDEQFF; DNA: TGCGCCAGCAGCCTCCTAGCGGGAGGGGAGGATGAGCAGTTCTTC; D: TRBD2; V: TRBV4-1; J: TRBJ2-1; size: few
CDR3: CASSTLGRGTEAFF; DNA: TGTGCCAGTAGTACCCTGGGGCGGGGAACTGAAGCTTTCTTT; D: NA; V: TRBV19; J: TRBJ1-1; size: NA